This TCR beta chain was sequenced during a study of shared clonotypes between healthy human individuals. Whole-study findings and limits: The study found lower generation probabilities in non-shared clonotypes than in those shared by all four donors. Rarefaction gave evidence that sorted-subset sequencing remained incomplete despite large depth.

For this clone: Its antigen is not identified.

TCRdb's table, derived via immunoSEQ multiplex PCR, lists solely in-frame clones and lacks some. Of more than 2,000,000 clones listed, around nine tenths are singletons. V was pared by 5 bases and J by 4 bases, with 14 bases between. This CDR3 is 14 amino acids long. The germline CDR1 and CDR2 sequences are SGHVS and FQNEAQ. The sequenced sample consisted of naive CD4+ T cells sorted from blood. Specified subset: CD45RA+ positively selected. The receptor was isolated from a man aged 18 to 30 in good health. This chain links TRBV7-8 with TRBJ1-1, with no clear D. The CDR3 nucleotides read TGTGCCAGCAGCCTCTTCTCGGGTGCCACTGAAGCTTTCTTT. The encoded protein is CASSLFSGATEAFF.